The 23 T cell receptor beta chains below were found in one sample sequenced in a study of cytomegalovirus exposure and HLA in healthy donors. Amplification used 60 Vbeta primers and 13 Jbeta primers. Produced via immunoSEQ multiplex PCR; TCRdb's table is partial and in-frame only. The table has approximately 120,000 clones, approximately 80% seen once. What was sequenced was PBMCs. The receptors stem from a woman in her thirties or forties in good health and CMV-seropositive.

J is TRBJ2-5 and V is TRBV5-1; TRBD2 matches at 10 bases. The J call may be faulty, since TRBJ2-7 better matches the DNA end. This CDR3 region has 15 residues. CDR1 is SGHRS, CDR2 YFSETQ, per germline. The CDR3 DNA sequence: TGCGCCAGCAGCTTTCGAGCGGGAGGGCCTAACGAGCAGTACTTC. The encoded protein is CASSFRAGGPNEQYF.

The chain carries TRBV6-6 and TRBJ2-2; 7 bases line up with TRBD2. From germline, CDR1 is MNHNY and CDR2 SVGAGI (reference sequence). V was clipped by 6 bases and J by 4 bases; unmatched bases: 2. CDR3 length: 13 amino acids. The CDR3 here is CASRGRGTGELFF. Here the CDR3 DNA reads TGTGCCAGCAGAGGGAGGGGCACCGGGGAGCTGTTTTTT.

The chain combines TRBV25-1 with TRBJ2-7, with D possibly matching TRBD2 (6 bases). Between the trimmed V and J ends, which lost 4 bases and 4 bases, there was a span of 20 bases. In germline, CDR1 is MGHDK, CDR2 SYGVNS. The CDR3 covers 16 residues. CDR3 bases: TGTGCCAGCAGTGCCTCCTGGAGTAGCGGAACTTACGAGCAGTACTTC. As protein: CASSASWSSGTYEQYF.

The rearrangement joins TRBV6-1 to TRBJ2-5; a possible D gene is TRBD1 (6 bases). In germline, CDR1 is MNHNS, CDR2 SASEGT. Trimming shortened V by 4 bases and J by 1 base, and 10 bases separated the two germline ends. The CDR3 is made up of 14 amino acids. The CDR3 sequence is CASSGLGGQETQYF. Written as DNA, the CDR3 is TGTGCCAGCAGTGGGCTAGGGGGCCAAGAGACCCAGTACTTC.

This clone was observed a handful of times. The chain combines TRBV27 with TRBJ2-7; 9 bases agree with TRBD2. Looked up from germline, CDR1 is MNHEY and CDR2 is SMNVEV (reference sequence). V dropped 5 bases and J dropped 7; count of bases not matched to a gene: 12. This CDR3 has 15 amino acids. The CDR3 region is CASSLSSGTLREQYF. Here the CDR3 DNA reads TGTGCCAGCAGTCTCTCTAGCGGGACCCTTCGGGAGCAGTACTTC.

CDR3 sequence reads: CASSPGPSYEQYF. For the CDR3, the DNA is TGTGCCAGTAGTCCAGGTCCCTCCTACGAGCAGTACTTC. The V call is TRBV19, the J call TRBJ2-7; no reliable D call. Looked up from germline, CDR1 is LNHDA and CDR2 is SQIVND (reference sequence). This CDR3 is 13 amino acids long. V was pared by 5 bases and J by 0 bases, with 8 bases between.

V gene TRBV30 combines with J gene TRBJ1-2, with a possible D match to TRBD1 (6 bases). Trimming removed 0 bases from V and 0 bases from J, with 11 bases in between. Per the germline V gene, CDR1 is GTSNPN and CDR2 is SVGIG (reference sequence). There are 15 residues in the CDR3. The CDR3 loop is CAWSVSGTPNYGYTF. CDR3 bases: TGTGCCTGGAGTGTATCAGGGACACCTAACTATGGCTACACCTTC.

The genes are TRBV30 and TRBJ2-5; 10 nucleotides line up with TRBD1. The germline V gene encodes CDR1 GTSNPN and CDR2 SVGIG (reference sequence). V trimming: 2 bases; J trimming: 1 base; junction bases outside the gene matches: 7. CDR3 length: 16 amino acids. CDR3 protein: CAWSSQTGGPQETQYF. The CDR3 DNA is TGTGCCTGGAGTAGTCAGACAGGGGGCCCCCAAGAGACCCAGTACTTC.

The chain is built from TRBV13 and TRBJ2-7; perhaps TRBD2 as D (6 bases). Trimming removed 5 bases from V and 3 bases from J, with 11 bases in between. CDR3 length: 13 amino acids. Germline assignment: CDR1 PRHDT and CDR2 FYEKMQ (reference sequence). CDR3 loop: CASSPPGVYEQYF. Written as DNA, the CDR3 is TGTGCCAGCAGCCCCCCGGGGGTCTACGAGCAGTACTTC.

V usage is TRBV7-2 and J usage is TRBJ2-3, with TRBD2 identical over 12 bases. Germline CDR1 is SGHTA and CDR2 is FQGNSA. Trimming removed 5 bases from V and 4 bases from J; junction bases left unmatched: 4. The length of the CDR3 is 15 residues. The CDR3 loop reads CASSRLAGGPDTQYF. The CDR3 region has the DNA TGTGCCAGCAGCCGTCTAGCGGGAGGGCCAGATACGCAGTATTTT.

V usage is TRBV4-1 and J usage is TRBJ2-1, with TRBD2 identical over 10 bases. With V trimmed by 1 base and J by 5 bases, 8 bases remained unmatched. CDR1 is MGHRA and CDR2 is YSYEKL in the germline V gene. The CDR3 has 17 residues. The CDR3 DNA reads TGCGCCAGCAGCCAAGGGTTACTAGCGGGAAAAAACAATGAGCAGTTCTTC. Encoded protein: CASSQGLLAGKNNEQFF.

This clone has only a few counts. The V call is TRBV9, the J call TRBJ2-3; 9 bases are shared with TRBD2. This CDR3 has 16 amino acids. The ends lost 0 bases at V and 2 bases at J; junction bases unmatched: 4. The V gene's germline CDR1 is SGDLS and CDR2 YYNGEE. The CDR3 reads CASSVGSGSVTDTQYF. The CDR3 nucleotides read TGTGCCAGCAGCGTAGGTAGCGGGAGCGTCACAGATACGCAGTATTTT.

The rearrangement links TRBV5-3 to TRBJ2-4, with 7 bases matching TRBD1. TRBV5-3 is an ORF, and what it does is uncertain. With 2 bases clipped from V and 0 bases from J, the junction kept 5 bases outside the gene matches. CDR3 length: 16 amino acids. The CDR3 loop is CARSLRDRQAKNIQYF. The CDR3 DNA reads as TGTGCCAGAAGCTTACGGGACAGACAAGCCAAAAACATTCAGTACTTC.

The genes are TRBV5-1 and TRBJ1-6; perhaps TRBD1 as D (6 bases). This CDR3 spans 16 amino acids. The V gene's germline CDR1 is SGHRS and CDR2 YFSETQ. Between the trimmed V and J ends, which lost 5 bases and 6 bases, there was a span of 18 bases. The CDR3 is CASSPNTGGGNSPLHF. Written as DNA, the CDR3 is TGCGCCAGCAGTCCCAACACGGGGGGCGGTAATTCACCCCTCCACTTT.

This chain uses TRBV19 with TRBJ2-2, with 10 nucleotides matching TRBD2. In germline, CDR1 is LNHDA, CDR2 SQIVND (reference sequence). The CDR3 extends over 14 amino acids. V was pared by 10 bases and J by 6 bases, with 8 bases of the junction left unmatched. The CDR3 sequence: CATSGRAVAGELFF. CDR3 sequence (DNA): TGTGCCACCAGCGGGAGGGCCGTGGCCGGGGAGCTGTTTTTT. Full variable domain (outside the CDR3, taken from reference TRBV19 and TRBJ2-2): DGGITQSPKYLFRKEGQNVTLSCEQNLNHDAMYWYRQDPGQGLRLIYYSQIVNDFQKGDIAEGYSVSREKKESFPLTVTSAQKNPTAFYLCATSGRAVAGELFFGEGSRLTVL.

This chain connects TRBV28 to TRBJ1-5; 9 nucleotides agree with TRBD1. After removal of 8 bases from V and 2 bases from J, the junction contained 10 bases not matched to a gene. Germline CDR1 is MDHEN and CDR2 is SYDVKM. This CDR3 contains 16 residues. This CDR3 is CASPPTGGERNQPQHF. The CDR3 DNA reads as TGTGCCAGCCCTCCTACAGGGGGCGAACGCAATCAGCCCCAGCATTTT.

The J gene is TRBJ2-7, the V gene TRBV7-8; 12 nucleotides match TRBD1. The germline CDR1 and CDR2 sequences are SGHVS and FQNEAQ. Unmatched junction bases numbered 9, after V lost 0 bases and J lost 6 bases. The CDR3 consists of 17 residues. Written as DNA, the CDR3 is TGTGCCAGCAGCTTAGCACAAGGGGACAGGGGGCGAGGCGAGCAGTACTTC. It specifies CASSLAQGDRGRGEQYF.

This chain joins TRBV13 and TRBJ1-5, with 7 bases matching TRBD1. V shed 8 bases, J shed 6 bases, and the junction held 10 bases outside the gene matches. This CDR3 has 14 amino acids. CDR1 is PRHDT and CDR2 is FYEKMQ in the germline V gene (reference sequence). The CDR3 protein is CASARQGSGQPQHF. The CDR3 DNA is TGTGCCAGCGCAAGACAGGGTAGCGGTCAGCCCCAGCATTTT.

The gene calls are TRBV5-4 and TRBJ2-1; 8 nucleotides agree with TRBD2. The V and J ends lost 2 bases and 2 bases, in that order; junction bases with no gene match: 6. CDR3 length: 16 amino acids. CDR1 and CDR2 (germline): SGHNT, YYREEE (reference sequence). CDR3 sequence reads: CASSLSGSGAYNEQFF. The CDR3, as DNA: TGTGCCAGCAGCTTAAGCGGGAGTGGCGCCTACAATGAGCAGTTCTTC.

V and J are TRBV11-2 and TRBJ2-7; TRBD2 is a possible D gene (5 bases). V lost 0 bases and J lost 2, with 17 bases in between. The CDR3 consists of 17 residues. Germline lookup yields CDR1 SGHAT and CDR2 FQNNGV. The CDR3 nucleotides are TGTGCCAGCAGCTTAGATGTCGTGTGGGAGATTACCTACGAGCAGTACTTC. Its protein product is CASSLDVVWEITYEQYF.

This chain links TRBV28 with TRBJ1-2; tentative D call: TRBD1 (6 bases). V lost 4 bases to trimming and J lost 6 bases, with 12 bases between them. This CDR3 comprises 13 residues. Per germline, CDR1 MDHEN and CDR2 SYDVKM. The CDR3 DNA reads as TGTGCCAGCAGTTCCCAGGGGCGGGATGGCTACACCTTC. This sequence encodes CASSSQGRDGYTF.

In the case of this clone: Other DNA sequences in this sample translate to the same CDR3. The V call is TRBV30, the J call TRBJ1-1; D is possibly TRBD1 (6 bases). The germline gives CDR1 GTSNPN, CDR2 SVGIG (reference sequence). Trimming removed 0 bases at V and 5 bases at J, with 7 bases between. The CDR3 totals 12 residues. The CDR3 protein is CAWSVGGTEAFF. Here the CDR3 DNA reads TGTGCCTGGAGTGTAGGGGGAACTGAAGCTTTCTTT. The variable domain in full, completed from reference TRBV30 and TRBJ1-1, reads SQTIHQWPATLVQPVGSPLSLECTVEGTSNPNLYWYRQAAGRGLQLLFYSVGIGQISSEVPQNLSASRPQDRQFILSSKKLLLSDSGFYLCAWSVGGTEAFFGQGTRLTVV.

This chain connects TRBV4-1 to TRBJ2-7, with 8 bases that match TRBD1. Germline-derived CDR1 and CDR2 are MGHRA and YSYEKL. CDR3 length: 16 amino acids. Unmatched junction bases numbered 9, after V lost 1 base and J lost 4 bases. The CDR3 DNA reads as TGCGCCAGCAGCCAAGTTCCCGGGACAGGACAATACGAGCAGTACTTC. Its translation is CASSQVPGTGQYEQYF.